A single sample is the source of the 4 T cell receptor beta chains below, sequenced in a study of technical replicates of blood from a handful of donors. The repertoire was sequenced with immunoSEQ multiplex PCR; TCRdb's copy has only in-frame clones and lacks some. This repertoire shows about 68,000 clones, around 97% found once; its top ten account for roughly 0.25%. The sequenced sample was T cells isolated from PBMCs. These receptors all come from a human donor in good health.

The chain employs TRBV11-3 and TRBJ1-1; 9 nucleotides align to TRBD1. V trimming: 1 base; J trimming: 4 bases; junction bases outside the gene matches: 1. This CDR3 spans 14 amino acids. CDR1 and CDR2 from the germline V gene are SGHNT and YENEEA. The DNA of the CDR3 is TGTGCCAGCAGCTTAGGGACAGGGGCCACTGAAGCTTTCTTT. Its translation is CASSLGTGATEAFF.

The table lists this clone with a count of one. The chain joins TRBV28 to TRBJ1-5; 8 bases fit TRBD1. The ends lost 6 bases at V and 2 bases at J; junction bases unmatched: 9. This CDR3 has 16 amino acids. Germline loops: CDR1 MDHEN, CDR2 SYDVKM. Written as DNA, the CDR3 is TGTGCCAGCAGACAGACAGGGGCGGGGGGCAATCAGCCCCAGCATTTT. Translated: CASRQTGAGGNQPQHF.

The chain couples TRBV29-1 to TRBJ1-2, with D possibly matching TRBD1 (6 bases). The germline gives CDR1 SQVTM, CDR2 ANQGSEA. This CDR3 region has 12 residues. V gave up 5 bases and J gave up 4 bases, with 11 bases separating them. CDR3 loop: CSVQTGTYGYTF. Written as DNA, the CDR3 is TGCAGCGTTCAAACAGGGACCTATGGCTACACCTTC.

As DNA, the CDR3 is TGTGCCAGCAGTGGGACCCTCGGGGGAACTGAAGCTTTCTTT. Translated: CASSGTLGGTEAFF. The genes are TRBV6-1 and TRBJ1-1; tentative D call: TRBD1 (5 bases). Per the germline V gene, CDR1 is MNHNS and CDR2 is SASEGT. V shed 4 bases and J shed 5 bases, with 14 bases lying between them. This CDR3 is 14 amino acids long.